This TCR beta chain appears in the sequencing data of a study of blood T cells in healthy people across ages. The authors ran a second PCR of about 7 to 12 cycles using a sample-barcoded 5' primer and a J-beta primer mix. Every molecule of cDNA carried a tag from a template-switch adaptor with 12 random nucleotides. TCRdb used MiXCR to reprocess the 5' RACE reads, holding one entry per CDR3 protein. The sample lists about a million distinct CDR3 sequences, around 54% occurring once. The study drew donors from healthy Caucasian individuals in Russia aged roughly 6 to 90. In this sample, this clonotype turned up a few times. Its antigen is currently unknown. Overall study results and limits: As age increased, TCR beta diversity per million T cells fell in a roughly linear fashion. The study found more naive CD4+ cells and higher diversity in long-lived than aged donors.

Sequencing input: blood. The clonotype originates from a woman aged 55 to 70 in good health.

CDR3 in amino acids: CASSQTKLNEQFF. DNA for the CDR3: TGTGCCAGCAGTCAGACTAAACTCAATGAGCAGTTCTTC. The chain joins TRBV27 to TRBJ2-1; TRBD2 might be the D (5 bases). There are 13 residues in the CDR3. Germline V CDR1 and CDR2: MNHEY, SMNVEV (reference sequence). Trimming took 5 bases from V and 6 from J, leaving 11 bases between them.